This T cell receptor (beta chain) was profiled in a study of vaccination and CD4 T cells after COVID-19. Study-wide points: Although the median of SARS-CoV-2-reactive clonotypes rose from roughly 21 to 40, the change was not significant.

Trimming pared 4 bases from V and 2 bases from J, leaving 13 bases between. This CDR3 has 15 residues. The germline V gene has CDR1 SGHVS and CDR2 FNYEAQ. This sample's treatment: roughly 10-day PBMC culture with coronavirus spike peptide pools or control peptides (ViraFEST assay). Peptide pools at roughly 10 ug/ml stimulated under 2.5 million PBMCs per well with about 9.6 IU/ml IL-2. Sequencing of cultured CD4+ T cell DNA used the Oncomine TCR Beta short-read assay. TCRdb recomputed calls from the PCR reads with MiXCR, one row per CDR3 protein. The sample carries 11,000 or so distinct CDR3 sequences, 45% to 55% recorded once. About this clonotype: What it binds is not known.

The gene calls are TRBV7-6 and TRBJ2-3; weak D call: TRBD1 (6 bases). The sequence derives from a human donor who had recovered from COVID-19. The sequenced material came from CD4+ T cells from blood, cultured in vitro. In DNA form, the CDR3 reads TGTGCCAGCAGCTCCGGGGACACTTACACAGATACGCAGTATTTT. Translating it yields CASSSGDTYTDTQYF.